Detailed here is one T cell receptor (beta chain). The data were taken from a study of glioma-infiltrating T cells. The V end was cut by 6 bases, the J end by 0 bases, with 14 bases between. Looked up from germline, CDR1 is LNHDA and CDR2 is SQIVND (reference sequence). The CDR3 is made up of 15 amino acids. TCR alpha and beta CDR3 regions were amplified from RNA using iRepertoire nested multiplex PCR. MiXCR was run by TCRdb on the multiplex PCR reads, yielding one entry per CDR3 protein. The sample shows approximately 88,000 distinct CDR3 sequences, 20% to 25% of them seen only once. The sequence was collected from a human donor with low-grade glioma or glioblastoma, undergoing nonglioma brain surgery, or in good health (not recorded which). Material for sequencing was glioma tissue, nonneoplastic brain tissue, or PBMCs (not recorded which). This sequence joins TRBV19 and TRBJ1-2; D remains ambiguous. The CDR3 sequence is CASSDVRPPNYGYTF. CDR3 nucleotides: TGTGCCAGTAGCGACGTGCGACCACCTAACTATGGCTACACCTTC.